The 15 T cell receptor beta chains given below trace back to one sample, sequenced in a study of CD8+ T cells in alopecia areata. TCR sequencing used cDNA made by reverse transcription of extracted RNA. Profiling relied on immunoSEQ multiplex PCR, and the TCRdb table lists in-frame clones only, not all of them. The sample gives 150,000 to 200,000 clones, roughly 70% of which show up once; roughly 10% is in the top ten. The starting material was CD8+ T cells sorted from blood, obtained at week 0. Every receptor here comes from a human donor with alopecia areata.

This chain links TRBV5-6 with TRBJ1-5; perhaps TRBD1 as D (6 bases). The CDR3 length is 14 residues. Germline V gene sequence: CDR1 SGHDT, CDR2 YYEEEE. The V gene lost 1 base and the J gene lost 7 bases, with 12 bases spanning the gap. Written as DNA, the CDR3 is TGTGCCAGCAGCTTGACAGGGTGGAACCAGCCCCAGCATTTT. Translation: CASSLTGWNQPQHF.

The chain uses TRBV30 and TRBJ2-7; D might be TRBD1 or TRBD2, each matching 5 bases. Germline V gene lookup returns CDR1 GTSNPN and CDR2 SVGIG (reference sequence). The V gene lost 8 bases and the J gene lost 2 bases, with 22 bases spanning the gap. The CDR3 spans 15 residues. The chain's CDR3 is CASSYSSGDPYEQYF. CDR3 in DNA: TGTGCCAGCAGTTACTCCTCCGGGGACCCCTACGAGCAGTACTTC.

The rearrangement links TRBV6-6 to TRBJ2-7; possible D gene TRBD2, 6 bases. In germline, CDR1 is MNHNY, CDR2 SVGAGI (reference sequence). The V end was cut by 10 bases, the J end by 7 bases, with 17 bases between. This CDR3 has 12 residues. The CDR3 protein is CATLGGSWEQYF. The CDR3, as DNA: TGTGCCACCTTGGGGGGTTCGTGGGAGCAGTACTTC.

CDR3 coding DNA: TGTGCCAGCAGCGACGACAGGGCATGGGGTCAGCCCCAGCATTTT. Its translation is CASSDDRAWGQPQHF. The chain links TRBV6-1 to TRBJ1-5; the match to TRBD1 covers 7 bases. Per the germline V gene, CDR1 is MNHNS and CDR2 is SASEGT. The CDR3 is made up of 15 amino acids. The junction had 11 bases not matched to a gene; V was cut back by 6 bases and J by 6 bases.

The CDR3 is CASDVEALREQYF. CDR3 DNA: TGTGCCAGCGATGTCGAAGCACTCCGGGAGCAGTACTTC. This chain uses TRBV2 with TRBJ2-7, with D unclear. V dropped 8 bases and J dropped 7 bases, with 18 bases sitting between them. The CDR3 totals 13 residues. Germline lookup yields CDR1 SNHLY and CDR2 FYNNEI.

This chain uses TRBV29-1 with TRBJ1-1; D ambiguous. Germline-derived CDR1 and CDR2 are SQVTM and ANQGSEA. Trimming shortened V by 4 bases and J by 1 base, and 13 bases separated the two germline ends. CDR3 size: 14 residues. CDR3 nucleotides: TGCAGCGTTGGCCCCGCAACAGCGAACACTGAAGCTTTCTTT. This gives the protein CSVGPATANTEAFF. The full variable domain, in which reference TRBV29-1 and TRBJ1-1 provide the parts outside the CDR3, is SAVISQKPSRDICQRGTSLTIQCQVDSQVTMMFWYRQQPGQSLTLIATANQGSEATYESGFVIDKFPISRPNLTFSTLTVSNMSPEDSSIYLCSVGPATANTEAFFGQGTRLTVV.

The gene calls are TRBV29-1 and TRBJ1-1; D is undetermined. The germline V gene has CDR1 SQVTM and CDR2 ANQGSEA. CDR3 size: 11 residues. V lost 3 bases, J lost 6 bases, and 8 bases lay in between. CDR3: CSVEWYAEAFF. Written as DNA, the CDR3 is TGCAGCGTTGAGTGGTACGCTGAAGCTTTCTTT.

The sample holds a few counts of this clone. The gene calls are TRBV15 and TRBJ2-3; D call uncertain. V shed 4 bases and J shed 6 bases, with 8 bases lying between them. Germline-derived CDR1 and CDR2 are LNHNV and YYDKDF (reference sequence). The CDR3 totals 12 residues. The chain's CDR3 is CATSTGWDTQYF. In DNA form, the CDR3 reads TGTGCCACCAGCACCGGGTGGGATACGCAGTATTTT.

The table lists this clone with a few counts. The J gene is TRBJ1-5, the V gene TRBV21-1. TRBV21-1 is reported as a pseudogene. The CDR3 consists of 16 residues. CDR3 DNA sequence: TGTGCCAGCAGCAAAGTCTCAAGGGAGGGCAATCAGCCCCAGCATTTT. This sequence encodes CASSKVSREGNQPQHF.

This clone was counted a few times. The chain carries TRBV30 and TRBJ2-4, with 7 bases lining up with TRBD1. Germline V gene sequence: CDR1 GTSNPN, CDR2 SVGIG (reference sequence). CDR3 length: 13 amino acids. Unmatched junction bases numbered 5, after V lost 3 bases and J lost 6 bases. CDR3 in amino acids: CAWSRGGINIQYF. The CDR3, as DNA: TGTGCCTGGAGCAGAGGGGGCATAAACATTCAGTACTTC.

For the CDR3, the DNA is TGTGCCAGCAGCGTCTCTAGCGGGGGGGCCTCAGATACGCAGTATTTT. It encodes CASSVSSGGASDTQYF. The chain joins TRBV9 to TRBJ2-3; TRBD2 agrees at 12 bases. With V trimmed by 2 bases and J by 4 bases, 5 bases remained unmatched. The V gene's germline CDR1 is SGDLS and CDR2 YYNGEE. The CDR3 has 16 amino acids.

This rearrangement joins TRBV7-9 to TRBJ2-5; D call uncertain. Trimming cost V 6 bases and J 1 base, with 9 bases left between them. The germline gives CDR1 SEHNR, CDR2 FQNEAQ (reference sequence). There are 13 residues in the CDR3. The CDR3 here is CASRLGTQETQYF. The DNA for the CDR3 is TGTGCCAGCAGGTTGGGCACCCAAGAGACCCAGTACTTC.

The J gene is TRBJ1-4, the V gene TRBV6-6; D is ambiguous. CDR3 length: 12 amino acids. Germline CDR1 reads MNHNY; CDR2 reads SVGAGI (reference sequence). Trimming took 0 bases from V and 7 from J, leaving 3 bases between them. The CDR3 region is CASSYSGEKLFF. DNA of the CDR3: TGTGCCAGCAGTTACTCTGGTGAAAAACTGTTTTTT.

This chain uses TRBV13 with TRBJ1-1; D ambiguous. This CDR3 has 12 residues. V lost 3 bases, J lost 3 bases, and 5 bases lay in between. CDR1 is PRHDT and CDR2 is FYEKMQ in the germline V gene (reference sequence). The CDR3 loop reads CASSFIDTEAFF. The DNA of the CDR3 is TGTGCCAGCAGCTTTATCGACACTGAAGCTTTCTTT.

V and J are TRBV5-4 and TRBJ1-1; TRBD1 agrees at 7 bases. The CDR3 length is 15 residues. CDR1 and CDR2 from the germline V gene are SGHNT and YYREEE (reference sequence). The junction had 10 bases not matched to a gene; V was cut back by 4 bases and J by 4 bases. CDR3 sequence (DNA): TGTGCCAGCAGCCCCAGCCCACAGGGGTTCACTGAAGCTTTCTTT. It specifies CASSPSPQGFTEAFF.